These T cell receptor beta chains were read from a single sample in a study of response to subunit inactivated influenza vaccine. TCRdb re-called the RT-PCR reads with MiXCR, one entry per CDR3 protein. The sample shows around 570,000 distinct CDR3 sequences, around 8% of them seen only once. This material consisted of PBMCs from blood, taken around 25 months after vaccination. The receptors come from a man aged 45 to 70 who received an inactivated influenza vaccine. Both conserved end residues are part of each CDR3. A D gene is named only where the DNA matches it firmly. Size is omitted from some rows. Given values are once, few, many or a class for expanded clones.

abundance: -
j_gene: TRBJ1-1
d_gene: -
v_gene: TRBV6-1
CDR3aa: CASSPVMRNTEAFF
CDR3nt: TGTGCCAGCAGTCCCGTCATGAGGAACACTGAAGCTTTCTTT

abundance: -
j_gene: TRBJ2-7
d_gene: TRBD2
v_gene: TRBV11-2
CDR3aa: CASTEYSGTPYEQYF
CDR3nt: TGTGCCAGCACAGAGTATAGCGGGACGCCCTACGAGCAGTACTTC

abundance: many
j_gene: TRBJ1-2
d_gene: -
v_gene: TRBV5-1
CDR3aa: CASSQQGFNYGYTF
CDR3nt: TGCGCCAGCAGCCAACAGGGATTTAACTATGGCTACACCTTC

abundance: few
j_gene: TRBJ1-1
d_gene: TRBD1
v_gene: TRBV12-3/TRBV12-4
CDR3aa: CASSPWPGQGLSFF
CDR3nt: TGTGCCAGCAGTCCCTGGCCGGGACAGGGTTTATCTTTCTTT

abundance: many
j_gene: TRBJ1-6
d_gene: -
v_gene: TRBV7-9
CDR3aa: CASSSKLGREGHSPLHF
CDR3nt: TGTGCCAGCAGCTCCAAACTCGGGAGGGAGGGTCATTCACCCCTCCACTTT

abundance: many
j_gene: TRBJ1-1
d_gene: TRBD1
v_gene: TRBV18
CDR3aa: CASSRQGSLGTEAFF
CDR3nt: TGTGCCAGCTCAAGACAGGGATCCTTGGGCACTGAAGCTTTCTTT

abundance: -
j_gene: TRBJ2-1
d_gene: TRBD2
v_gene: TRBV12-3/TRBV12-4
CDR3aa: CASSFPPALGGGRDEQFF
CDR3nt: TGTGCCAGCAGTTTTCCCCCAGCTCTGGGCGGGGGGAGGGATGAGCAGTTCTTC

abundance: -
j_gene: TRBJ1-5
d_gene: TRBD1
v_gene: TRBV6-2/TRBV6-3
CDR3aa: CASSLGQGAVQPQHF
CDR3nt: TGTGCCAGCAGCCTGGGACAGGGGGCCGTTCAGCCCCAGCATTTT

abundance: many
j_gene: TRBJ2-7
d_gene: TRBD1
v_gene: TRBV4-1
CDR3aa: CASSQGDRVAYEQYF
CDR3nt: TGCGCCAGCAGCCAAGGAGACAGGGTCGCGTACGAGCAGTACTTC

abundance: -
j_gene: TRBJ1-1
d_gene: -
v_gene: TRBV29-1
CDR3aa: CSVEGRRNTEAFF
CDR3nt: TGCAGCGTTGAAGGCAGGAGGAACACTGAAGCTTTCTTT

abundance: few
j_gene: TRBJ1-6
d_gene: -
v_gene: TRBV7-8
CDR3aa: CASSLGQEFSPLHF
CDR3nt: TGTGCCAGCAGCTTAGGACAGGAGTTTTCACCCCTCCACTTT